The present TCR beta chain was sequenced within a study of T cells in Graves' hyperthyroidism and ophthalmopathy. CDR1 is GTSNPN and CDR2 is SVGIG in the germline V gene (reference sequence). V shed 0 bases and J shed 2 bases, with 8 bases lying between them. The CDR3 runs to 14 residues. Regarding the study as a whole: Most clonotypes expanded in thyroid above 0.001 were likewise present in blood. The model made its ophthalmopathy prediction, and onset followed a median 6.5 months later.

Amplified TCR beta CDR3 regions came from RNA transcripts. Initially, a first-round RT-PCR of the TCR CDR3 employed the HTBI primer set. TCRdb processed the multiplex PCR reads anew with MiXCR; each CDR3 protein has one entry. The sample consists of some 300,000 distinct CDR3 sequences, roughly 19% of them appearing once. The cohort's ophthalmopathy patients, a group with duration under 3 months, had a Clinical Activity Score of at least 3 and a NOSPECS grade of at least 4. Fresh peripheral blood, around 10 ml, yielded the PBMCs. On this clonotype: Its cognate antigen is unknown.

The receptor comes from a man aged 50-59 years with Graves' ophthalmopathy. V is TRBV30 and J is TRBJ2-4; TRBD1 might be the D (6 bases). Sequenced material: blood. In nucleotides, the CDR3 is TGTGCCTGGAGTGTAGGGGGATCCAAAAACATTCAGTACTTC. This encodes CAWSVGGSKNIQYF.